The 17 T cell receptor beta chains below all came from one sample that was sequenced in a study of blood T cell repertoires in COVID-19. Sequencing used immunoSEQ multiplex PCR; TCRdb keeps in-frame clones, though not all of them. The top ten hold 1.4% to 1.5% of the sample, which has 200,000 to 250,000 clones, about 86% seen once. The sample comprised peripheral blood. The receptors were gathered from a man in his late teens or twenties with active or convalescent COVID-19.

The rearrangement links TRBV11-2 to TRBJ2-7, with a tentative D call TRBD1 (5 bases). V lost 0 bases and J lost 3, with 27 bases in between. CDR1 and CDR2 (germline): SGHAT, FQNNGV. There are 20 residues in the CDR3. Here the CDR3 DNA reads TGTGCCAGCAGCTTAGATCGGAAGGGGTTAATCGGCGCCGTAAACTACGAGCAGTACTTC. Its protein is CASSLDRKGLIGAVNYEQYF.

The chain combines TRBV19 with TRBJ2-3; the match to TRBD2 covers 10 bases. The germline V gene has CDR1 LNHDA and CDR2 SQIVND (reference sequence). The CDR3 length is 16 residues. V shed 4 bases, J shed 8 bases, and the junction held 12 bases outside the gene matches. Here the CDR3 DNA reads TGTGCCAGTAGTAGGGGGAGCGGGAGGGCCCGACGTACGCAGTATTTT. This sequence encodes CASSRGSGRARRTQYF. The full variable domain, rest sourced from reference TRBV19 and TRBJ2-3, is DGGITQSPKYLFRKEGQNVTLSCEQNLNHDAMYWYRQDPGQGLRLIYYSQIVNDFQKGDIAEGYSVSREKKESFPLTVTSAQKNPTAFYLCASSRGSGRARRTQYFGPGTRLTVL.

Comments on this clone: One end of the junction does not line up with germline, which may come from a read error. The chain carries TRBV20-1 and TRBJ2-7, with a tentative D call TRBD1 (5 bases). The CDR3 runs 10 residues. Per the germline V gene, CDR1 is DFQATT and CDR2 is SNEGSKA (reference sequence). CDR3 nucleotide sequence: TGCAGTGCCAGATCGACAGCGCAGAACTTC. Protein product: CSARSTAQNF.

In this sample, this clone turned up once. The chain is built from TRBV25-1 and TRBJ1-4; D is possibly TRBD1 (6 bases). The CDR3 is made up of 15 amino acids. V was pared by 7 bases and J by 0 bases, with 12 bases between. Germline V gives CDR1 MGHDK, CDR2 SYGVNS. CDR3 sequence: CASTEGGATNEKLFF. CDR3 nucleotide sequence: TGTGCCAGCACCGAAGGGGGAGCAACTAATGAAAAACTGTTTTTT.

The rearrangement links TRBV11-2 to TRBJ2-7, with TRBD2 matching 9 bases. Germline V gene data show CDR1 as SGHAT and CDR2 as FQNNGV. V lost 8 bases, J lost 5 bases, and 13 bases stayed unmatched. The CDR3 has 15 amino acids. CDR3 coding DNA: TGTGCCAGCGGCTACCCGGGCGGGAGGGCCCACGAGCAGTACTTC. Amino acids: CASGYPGGRAHEQYF.

The rearrangement uses TRBV6-6 and TRBJ1-5; no definite D call. The CDR3 loop spans 16 amino acids. CDR1 is MNHNY, CDR2 SVGAGI, per germline (reference sequence). Trimming shortened V by 6 bases and J by 3 bases, and 18 bases separated the two germline ends. In nucleotides, the CDR3 is TGTGCCAGCAGCTCAATGAAAGCCCAAACCAATCAGCCCCAGCATTTT. Translation gives CASSSMKAQTNQPQHF.

This chain links TRBV19 with TRBJ2-2, with 8 bases lining up with TRBD1. The V gene's germline CDR1 is LNHDA and CDR2 SQIVND (reference sequence). The J segment lost 5 bases and the V segment lost 3 bases, leaving 5 bases of the junction unmatched. This CDR3 region has 15 residues. The DNA for the CDR3 is TGTGCCAGTAGTATTCAGGGGGCGGCGACCGGGGAGCTGTTTTTT. This gives the protein CASSIQGAATGELFF.

The chain carries TRBV6-4 and TRBJ2-7; 8 positions agree with TRBD1. Germline trimming cut 8 bases from V and 2 bases from J; bases unmatched to any gene: 8. CDR1 is MRHNA and CDR2 is SNTAGT in the germline V gene. The length of the CDR3 is 14 residues. The CDR3 protein is CASFPGTGPYEQYF. CDR3 nucleotides: TGTGCCAGCTTCCCCGGGACAGGTCCCTACGAGCAGTACTTC.

The chain uses TRBV24-1 and TRBJ2-1; D unclear. From germline, CDR1 is KGHDR and CDR2 SFDVKD. V was cut by 5 bases and J by 4 bases, with 5 bases left in between. This CDR3 contains 12 residues. CDR3 in amino acids: CATSGRYNEQFF. The CDR3 DNA reads as TGTGCCACCAGTGGCAGGTACAATGAGCAGTTCTTC.

The chain is built from TRBV30 and TRBJ1-1, with a tentative D call TRBD1 (5 bases). The CDR3 is 12 residues long. Germline CDR1 GTSNPN, CDR2 SVGIG (reference sequence). V lost 3 bases to trimming and J lost 1 base, with 6 bases between them. CDR3 loop: CAWSRANTEAFF. The DNA of the CDR3 is TGTGCCTGGAGCAGGGCGAACACTGAAGCTTTCTTT.

The chain carries TRBV5-1 and TRBJ2-1; 14 bases map to TRBD2. Germline-derived CDR1 and CDR2 are SGHRS and YFSETQ. The V segment lost 4 bases and the J segment 6 bases; nucleotides outside the gene matches: 3. The CDR3 spans 15 residues. The CDR3 DNA is TGCGCCAGCAGCCGGGGACTAGCGGGAGTCAATGAGCAGTTCTTC. This codes for CASSRGLAGVNEQFF.

The chain recombines TRBV15 with TRBJ1-4; 10 bases map to TRBD1. This CDR3 has 19 residues. Germline V lookup: CDR1 LNHNV, CDR2 YYDKDF (reference sequence). The ends lost 0 bases at V and 3 bases at J; junction bases unmatched: 10. The chain's CDR3 is CATSRDRGGQGHPNEKLFF. DNA for the CDR3: TGTGCCACCAGCAGAGATCGAGGGGGACAGGGGCATCCTAATGAAAAACTGTTTTTT.

The chain links TRBV7-2 to TRBJ1-2; TRBD1 matches at 8 bases. The CDR3 length is 13 residues. J gave up 4 bases and V 6 bases, and 4 bases lay outside the gene matches. Germline lookup yields CDR1 SGHTA and CDR2 FQGNSA. In DNA form, the CDR3 reads TGTGCCAGCAGTTCGGACAGGGCCTATGGCTACACCTTC. This encodes CASSSDRAYGYTF.

The rearrangement joins TRBV18 to TRBJ1-2; 8 bases line up with TRBD1. The CDR3 sequence is 11 residues long. Trimming at V came to 6 bases and at J to 11 bases, leaving 5 bases not matched to a gene. Looked up from germline, CDR1 is KGHSH and CDR2 is LQKENI. The CDR3 DNA reads TGTGCCAGCTCGCCCGGGACAGGATACACCTTC. Residues: CASSPGTGYTF.

J is TRBJ2-7 and V is TRBV9; 10 bases map to TRBD1. The CDR3 sequence is 14 residues long. CDR1 SGDLS and CDR2 YYNGEE come from the germline V gene. J gave up 4 bases and V 2 bases, and 3 bases lay outside the gene matches. CDR3 sequence: CASSVGTGVYEQYF. The CDR3 region has the DNA TGTGCCAGCAGCGTGGGGACAGGGGTATACGAGCAGTACTTC.

The chain carries TRBV2 and TRBJ1-1; possible D gene TRBD1, 6 bases. In germline, CDR1 is SNHLY, CDR2 FYNNEI. The CDR3 sequence is 10 residues long. CDR3 region: CASQQGSAFF. DNA of the CDR3: TGTGCAAGTCAACAGGGAAGCGCTTTCTTT.

The chain has TRBV3-1 (or the pseudogene TRBV3-2) and TRBJ2-7; 10 bases line up with TRBD2. The ends lost 0 bases at V and 3 bases at J; junction bases unmatched: 8. The length of the CDR3 is 17 residues. CDR1 and CDR2 from the germline V gene are LGHDT and YNNKEL (reference sequence). The CDR3 DNA follows: TGTGCCAGCAGCCAAGAGACGGGGCTAGCGGGAGTCTACGAGCAGTACTTC. As protein: CASSQETGLAGVYEQYF.